Below, 10 T cell receptor beta chains from the same sample are listed, as sequenced in a study of CD8 T cells in Susac syndrome. An amount of RNA that ranged from roughly 0.45 to 1 ug was reverse transcribed with random hexamers. TCRdb independently ran MiXCR on the immunoSEQ multiplex PCR reads; one entry per CDR3 protein. The table records roughly 110,000 distinct CDR3 sequences, 94% of them present only once. The specimen sequenced was CD8+ T cells from PBMCs. The origin of the receptors is a human donor with Susac syndrome.

The J gene is TRBJ1-1, the V gene TRBV5-1, with 7 bases matching TRBD1. Trimming took 2 bases from V and 4 from J; bases not matched to a gene: 2. Germline V gives CDR1 SGHRS, CDR2 YFSETQ. The CDR3 sequence is 13 residues long. CDR3 residues: CASSFRGGTEAFF. In nucleotides, the CDR3 is TGCGCCAGCAGCTTCAGGGGGGGCACTGAAGCTTTCTTT.

The chain employs TRBV4-1 and TRBJ2-7; weak D call: TRBD1 (5 bases). The CDR3 runs 14 residues. Germline CDR1 reads MGHRA; CDR2 reads YSYEKL. The V end was cut by 3 bases, the J end by 3 bases, with 12 bases between. The chain's CDR3 is CASSQETESYEQYF. The DNA for the CDR3 is TGCGCCAGCAGCCAGGAGACAGAGAGCTACGAGCAGTACTTC.

The sample holds one count of this clonotype. The CDR3 nucleotides read TGTGCCAGCAGCTTGGAGTCGGGGGAGGAGACCCAGTACTTC. This translates into CASSLESGEETQYF. The chain employs TRBV5-4 and TRBJ2-5; TRBD2 is a possible D gene (6 bases). Between the trimmed V and J ends, which lost 0 bases and 5 bases, there was a span of 11 bases. Germline CDR1 SGHNT, CDR2 YYREEE (reference sequence). The CDR3 is made up of 14 amino acids.

This clonotype occurred once. The chain combines TRBV20-1 with TRBJ2-1; 10 bases fit TRBD2. The germline CDR1 and CDR2 sequences are DFQATT and SNEGSKA (reference sequence). Trimming cost V 6 bases and J 0 bases; bases outside gene matches: 11. The CDR3 consists of 17 residues. The CDR3 DNA follows: TGCAGTGCCTATGGACTAGCGGTCCCGAGCTCCTACAATGAGCAGTTCTTC. This gives the protein CSAYGLAVPSSYNEQFF.

The chain has TRBV27 and TRBJ1-6; the D is unclear. The CDR3 has 13 residues. Looked up from germline, CDR1 is MNHEY and CDR2 is SMNVEV (reference sequence). With 4 bases removed from V and 7 bases from J, the gap between germline ends came to 8 bases. The CDR3 DNA follows: TGTGCCAGCAGTTGGGGAGAGAATTCACCCCTCCACTTT. It codes for CASSWGENSPLHF.

This chain links TRBV6-5 with TRBJ2-6, with TRBD2 matching over 12 bases. Germline V gene sequence: CDR1 MNHEY, CDR2 SVGAGI. The CDR3 has 18 amino acids. V lost 4 bases to trimming and J lost 1 base; unmatched junction nucleotides: 5. DNA for the CDR3: TGTGCCAGCAGTTTGAACGGACTAGCGGGGTCTGGGGCCAACGTCCTGACTTTC. Amino acids: CASSLNGLAGSGANVLTF.

DNA of the CDR3: TGTGCCAGCAGTTCTTCCCCGGGACTAGCGGCGCGGGATACGCAGTATTTT. Protein: CASSSSPGLAARDTQYF. The rearrangement links TRBV7-2 to TRBJ2-3; 11 positions match TRBD2. Germline lookup yields CDR1 SGHTA and CDR2 FQGNSA. The V and J ends lost 6 bases and 6 bases, in that order; junction bases with no gene match: 14. The CDR3 contains 17 residues.

V gene TRBV20-1 combines with J gene TRBJ2-1; tentatively, D is TRBD2 (7 bases). The V end was cut by 3 bases, the J end by 3 bases, with 15 bases between. The CDR3 sequence is 15 residues long. Germline values: CDR1 DFQATT, CDR2 SNEGSKA (reference sequence). CDR3 sequence: CSAREQGGDYNEQFF. CDR3 nucleotide sequence: TGCAGTGCTAGGGAACAAGGGGGGGACTACAATGAGCAGTTCTTC.

This chain links TRBV12-3 or TRBV12-4 with TRBJ2-3; perhaps TRBD1 as D (6 bases). Between the trimmed V and J ends, which lost 5 bases and 2 bases, there was a span of 14 bases. This CDR3 contains 15 residues. The CDR3 region has the DNA TGTGCCAGCAGTCCCCCCCGGGACATCACAGATACGCAGTATTTT. This encodes CASSPPRDITDTQYF.

This CDR3 is CASSLLPPDRIQETQYF. CDR3 DNA sequence: TGCGCCAGCAGCTTGCTTCCTCCGGACAGAATCCAAGAGACCCAGTACTTC. This chain links TRBV5-1 with TRBJ2-5, with D maybe TRBD1 (6 bases). The CDR3 has 17 residues. The V end lost 1 base, the J end lost 1 base, and 17 bases lay between the germline ends. Germline CDR1 is SGHRS and CDR2 is YFSETQ.